This T cell receptor beta chain was sequenced during a study of shared clonotypes between healthy human individuals. Into CD45RA+ naive and CD45RA-negative memory subsets, the CD4+ cells were split. Germline V gene lookup returns CDR1 WSHSY and CDR2 SAAADI. This CDR3 has 21 amino acids. J gave up 3 bases and V 10 bases, and 23 bases lay outside the gene matches. Turning to this clone: What it recognizes is unknown.

Study-wide results and caveats: Several donors showed sharing of around 5% of naive CD4 clonotypes. Having only a few donors restricted how much genetic and exposure-history diversity was captured.

Several immunoSEQ 96-well plates shared each subset's DNA, each plate a replicate. Sequencing used immunoSEQ multiplex PCR; TCRdb keeps in-frame clones, though not all of them. The sample holds some 1 million clones, under 80% seen once. The V and J genes are TRBV10-2 and TRBJ2-1, with TRBD2 matching 14 bases. This receptor was obtained from a man between 18 and 35 years old in good health. The specimen sequenced was memory CD4+ T cells sorted from blood. Subset meaning: CD45RA-negative fraction. The CDR3 reads CATVGQGQTSGRALNYNEQFF. CDR3 DNA sequence: TGCGCCACTGTGGGACAGGGTCAGACTAGCGGGAGGGCCCTAAACTACAATGAGCAGTTCTTC.